The present T cell receptor (beta chain) was sequenced within a study of OX40 agonist ivuxolimab in advanced cancers. Using immunoSEQ multiplex PCR, the repertoire was profiled, and TCRdb retains in-frame clones only, with some absent. The table has about 32,000 clones, over 85% seen once; the top ten hold more than 25%. Germline CDR1 and CDR2: LNHDA and SQIVND (reference sequence). The CDR3 is 13 amino acids. V gave up 5 bases and J gave up 5 bases, with 12 bases separating them. This clonotype originated in an adult with an advanced solid tumor such as melanoma, head and neck, liver or kidney cancer. The chain couples TRBV19 to TRBJ1-2; weak D call: TRBD1 (5 bases). The specimen was CD4+ or CD8+ T cells sorted from blood, collected in a trial of the OX40 agonist ivuxolimab. CDR3 DNA: TGTGCCAGTAGTTTCGGGGGGTCGTATGGCTACACCTTC. Translating it yields CASSFGGSYGYTF.